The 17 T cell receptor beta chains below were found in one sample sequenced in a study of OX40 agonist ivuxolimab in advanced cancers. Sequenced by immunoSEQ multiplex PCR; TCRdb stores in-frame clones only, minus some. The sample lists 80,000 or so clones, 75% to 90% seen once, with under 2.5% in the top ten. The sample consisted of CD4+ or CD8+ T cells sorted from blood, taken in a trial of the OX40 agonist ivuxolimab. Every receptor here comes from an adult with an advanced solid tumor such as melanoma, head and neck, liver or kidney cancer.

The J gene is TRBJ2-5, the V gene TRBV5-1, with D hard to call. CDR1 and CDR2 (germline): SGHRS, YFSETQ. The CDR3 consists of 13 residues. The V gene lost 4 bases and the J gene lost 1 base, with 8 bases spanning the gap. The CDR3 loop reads CASSQVVQETQYF. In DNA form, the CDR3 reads TGCGCCAGCAGCCAGGTGGTCCAAGAGACCCAGTACTTC.

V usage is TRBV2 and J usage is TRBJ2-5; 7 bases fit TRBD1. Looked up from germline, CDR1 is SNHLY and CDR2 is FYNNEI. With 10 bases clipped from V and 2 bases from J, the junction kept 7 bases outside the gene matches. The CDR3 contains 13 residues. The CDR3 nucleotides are TGTGCCATAGTCCCGGGACAGCAAGAGACCCAGTACTTC. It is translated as CAIVPGQQETQYF.

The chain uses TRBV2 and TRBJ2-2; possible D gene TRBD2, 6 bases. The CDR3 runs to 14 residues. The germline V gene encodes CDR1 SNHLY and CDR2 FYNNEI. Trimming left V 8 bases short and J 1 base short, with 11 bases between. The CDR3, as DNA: TGTGCCAGCGGGAGGTCCGAGAACACCGGGGAGCTGTTTTTT. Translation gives CASGRSENTGELFF. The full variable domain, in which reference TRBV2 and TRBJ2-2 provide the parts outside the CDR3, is EPEVTQTPSHQVTQMGQEVILRCVPISNHLYFYWYRQILGQKVEFLVSFYNNEISEKSEIFDDQFSVERPDGSNFTLKIRSTKLEDSAMYFCASGRSENTGELFFGEGSRLTVL.

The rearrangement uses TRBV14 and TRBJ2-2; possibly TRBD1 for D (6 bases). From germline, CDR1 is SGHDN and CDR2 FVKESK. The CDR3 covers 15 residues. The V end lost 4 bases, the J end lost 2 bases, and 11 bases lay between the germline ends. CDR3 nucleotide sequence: TGTGCCAGCAGCCCAGGGACACTCAACACCGGGGAGCTGTTTTTT. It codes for CASSPGTLNTGELFF.

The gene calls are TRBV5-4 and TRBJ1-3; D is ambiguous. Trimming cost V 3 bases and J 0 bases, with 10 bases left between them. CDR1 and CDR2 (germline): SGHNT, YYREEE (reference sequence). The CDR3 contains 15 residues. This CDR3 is CASSSTDNSGNTIYF. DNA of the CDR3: TGTGCCAGCAGCTCGACTGATAACTCTGGAAACACCATATATTTT.

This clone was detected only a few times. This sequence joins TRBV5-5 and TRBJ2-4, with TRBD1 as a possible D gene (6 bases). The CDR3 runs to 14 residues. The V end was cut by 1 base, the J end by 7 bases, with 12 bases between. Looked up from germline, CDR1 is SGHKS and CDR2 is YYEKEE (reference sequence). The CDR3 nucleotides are TGTGCCAGCAGCTTGTTAACAGGGCACAACATTCAGTACTTC. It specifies CASSLLTGHNIQYF.

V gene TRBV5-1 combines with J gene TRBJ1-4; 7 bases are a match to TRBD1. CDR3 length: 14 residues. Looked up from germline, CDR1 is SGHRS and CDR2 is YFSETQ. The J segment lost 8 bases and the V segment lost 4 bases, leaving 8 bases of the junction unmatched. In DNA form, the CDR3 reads TGCGCCAGCAGCCGAGGTCGACAGGGCGAAAAACTGTTTTTT. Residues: CASSRGRQGEKLFF.

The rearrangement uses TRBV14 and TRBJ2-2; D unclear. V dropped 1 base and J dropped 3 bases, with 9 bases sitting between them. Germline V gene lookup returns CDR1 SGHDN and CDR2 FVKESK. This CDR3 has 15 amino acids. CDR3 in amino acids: CASSQAAGYTGELFF. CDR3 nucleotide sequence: TGTGCCAGCAGCCAAGCGGCAGGCTACACCGGGGAGCTGTTTTTT.

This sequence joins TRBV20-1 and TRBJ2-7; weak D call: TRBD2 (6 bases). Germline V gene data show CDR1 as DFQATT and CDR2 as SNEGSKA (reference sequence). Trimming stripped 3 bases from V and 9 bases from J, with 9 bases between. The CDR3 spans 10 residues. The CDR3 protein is CSASDGGQYF. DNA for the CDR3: TGCAGTGCTAGCGACGGGGGGCAGTACTTC.

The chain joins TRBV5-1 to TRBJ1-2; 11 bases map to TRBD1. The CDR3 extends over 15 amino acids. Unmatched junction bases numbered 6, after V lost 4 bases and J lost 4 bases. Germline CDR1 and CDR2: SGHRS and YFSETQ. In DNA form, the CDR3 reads TGCGCCAGCAGCGACGGGACAGGGGGAATCTATGGCTACACCTTC. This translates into CASSDGTGGIYGYTF.

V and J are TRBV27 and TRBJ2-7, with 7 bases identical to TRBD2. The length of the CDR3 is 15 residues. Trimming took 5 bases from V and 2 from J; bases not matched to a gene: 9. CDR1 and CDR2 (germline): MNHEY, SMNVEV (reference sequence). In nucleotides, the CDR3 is TGTGCCAGCAGTCCCCTCAGCGGGACTCCCTACGAGCAGTACTTC. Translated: CASSPLSGTPYEQYF.

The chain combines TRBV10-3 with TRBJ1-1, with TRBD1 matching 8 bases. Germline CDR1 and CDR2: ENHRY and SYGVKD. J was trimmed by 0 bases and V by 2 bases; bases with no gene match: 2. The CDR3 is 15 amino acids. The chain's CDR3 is CAISENRGMNTEAFF. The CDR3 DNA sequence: TGTGCCATCAGTGAGAACAGGGGGATGAACACTGAAGCTTTCTTT.

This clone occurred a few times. In DNA form, the CDR3 reads TGTGCCAGCAGTGACCGTGGCTACACCTTC. Its translation is CASSDRGYTF. The chain carries TRBV2 and TRBJ1-2; D remains unclear. The ends were cut back, 3 bases at V and 7 bases at J, with 3 bases in the middle. Per the germline V gene, CDR1 is SNHLY and CDR2 is FYNNEI. CDR3 length: 10 amino acids.

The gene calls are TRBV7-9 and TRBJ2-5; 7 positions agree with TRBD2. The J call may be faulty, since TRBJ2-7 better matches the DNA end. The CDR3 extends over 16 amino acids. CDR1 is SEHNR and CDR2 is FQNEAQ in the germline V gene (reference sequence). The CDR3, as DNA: TGTGCCAGCAGCTTAAGGGGAGTGGCTAGCGGTAACGAGCAGTACTTC. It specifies CASSLRGVASGNEQYF.

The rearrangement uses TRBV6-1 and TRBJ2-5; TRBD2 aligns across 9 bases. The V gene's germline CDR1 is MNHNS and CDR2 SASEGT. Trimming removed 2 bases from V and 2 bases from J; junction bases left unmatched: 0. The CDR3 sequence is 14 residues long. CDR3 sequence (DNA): TGTGCCAGCAGTGAACTAGCGGGGCAAGAGACCCAGTACTTC. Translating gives CASSELAGQETQYF.

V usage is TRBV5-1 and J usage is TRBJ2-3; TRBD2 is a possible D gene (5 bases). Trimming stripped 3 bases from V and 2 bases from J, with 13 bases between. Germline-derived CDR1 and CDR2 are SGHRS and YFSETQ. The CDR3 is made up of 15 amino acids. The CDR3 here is CASSSIPRDTDTQYF. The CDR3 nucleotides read TGCGCCAGCAGCTCAATCCCCCGGGACACAGATACGCAGTATTTT.

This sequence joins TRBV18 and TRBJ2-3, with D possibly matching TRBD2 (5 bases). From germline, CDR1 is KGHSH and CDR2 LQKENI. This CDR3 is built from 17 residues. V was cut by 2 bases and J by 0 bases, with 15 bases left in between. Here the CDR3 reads CASSPIRTGASTDTQYF. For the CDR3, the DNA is TGTGCCAGCTCACCAATACGGACTGGCGCGAGCACAGATACGCAGTATTTT.